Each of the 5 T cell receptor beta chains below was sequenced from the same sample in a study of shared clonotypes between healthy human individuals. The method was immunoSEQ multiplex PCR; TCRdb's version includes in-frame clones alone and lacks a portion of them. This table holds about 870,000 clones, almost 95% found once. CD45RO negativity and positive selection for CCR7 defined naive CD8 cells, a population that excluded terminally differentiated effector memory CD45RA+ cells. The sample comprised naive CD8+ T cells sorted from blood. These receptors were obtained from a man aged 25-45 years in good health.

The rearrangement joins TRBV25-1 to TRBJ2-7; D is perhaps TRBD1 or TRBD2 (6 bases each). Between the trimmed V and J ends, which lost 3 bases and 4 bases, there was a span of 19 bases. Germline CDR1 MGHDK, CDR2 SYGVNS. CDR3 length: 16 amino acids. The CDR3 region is CASSDFDRRAEYEQYF. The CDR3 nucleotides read TGTGCCAGCAGTGACTTTGACAGGAGGGCGGAGTACGAGCAGTACTTC.

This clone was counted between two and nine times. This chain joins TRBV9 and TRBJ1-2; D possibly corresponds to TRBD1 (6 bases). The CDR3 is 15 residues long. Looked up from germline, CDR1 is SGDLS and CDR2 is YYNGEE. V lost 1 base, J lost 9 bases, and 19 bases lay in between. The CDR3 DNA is TGTGCCAGCAGCGTAAACCCCCGGACAGCCGGTAGCTACACCTTC. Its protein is CASSVNPRTAGSYTF.

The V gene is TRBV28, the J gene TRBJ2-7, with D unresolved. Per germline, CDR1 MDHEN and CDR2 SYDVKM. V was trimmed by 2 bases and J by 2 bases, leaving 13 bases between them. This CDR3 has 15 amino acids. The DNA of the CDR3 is TGTGCCAGCAGTTTAAGTGGGCAGCCCCCCTACGAGCAGTACTTC. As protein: CASSLSGQPPYEQYF. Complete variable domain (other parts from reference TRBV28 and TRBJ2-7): DVKVTQSSRYLVKRTGEKVFLECVQDMDHENMFWYRQDPGLGLRLIYFSYDVKMKEKGDIPEGYSVSREKKERFSLILESASTNQTSMYLCASSLSGQPPYEQYFGPGTRLTVT.

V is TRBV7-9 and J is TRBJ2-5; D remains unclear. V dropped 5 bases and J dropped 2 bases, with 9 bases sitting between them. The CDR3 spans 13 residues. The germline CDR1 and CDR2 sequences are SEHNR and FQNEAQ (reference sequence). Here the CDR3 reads CASSLDPQETQYF. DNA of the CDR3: TGTGCCAGCAGCCTGGACCCTCAAGAGACCCAGTACTTC.

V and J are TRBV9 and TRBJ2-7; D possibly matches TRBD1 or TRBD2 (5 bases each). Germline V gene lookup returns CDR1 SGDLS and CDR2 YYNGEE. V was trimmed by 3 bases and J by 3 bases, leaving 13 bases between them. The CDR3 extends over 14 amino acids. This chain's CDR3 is CASSAGPERYEQYF. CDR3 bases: TGTGCCAGCAGCGCGGGACCAGAGCGCTACGAGCAGTACTTC.